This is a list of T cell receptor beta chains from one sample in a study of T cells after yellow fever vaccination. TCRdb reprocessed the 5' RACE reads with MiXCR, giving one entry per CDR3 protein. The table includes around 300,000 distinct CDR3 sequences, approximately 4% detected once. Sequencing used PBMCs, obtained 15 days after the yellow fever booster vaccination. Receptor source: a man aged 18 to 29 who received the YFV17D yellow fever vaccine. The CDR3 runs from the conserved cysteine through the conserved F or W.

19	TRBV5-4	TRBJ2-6	CASSSAEYVLNSGANVLTF
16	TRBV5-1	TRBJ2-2	CASSISGPSNTGELFF
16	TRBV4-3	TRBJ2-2	CASSQFDRDLTGELFF
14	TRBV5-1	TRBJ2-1	CASGEQGASNEQFF
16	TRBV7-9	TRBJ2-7	CASSLAWEGSAYEQYF
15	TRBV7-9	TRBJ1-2	CASSLPRQALYGYTF
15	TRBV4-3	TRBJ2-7	CASSQVIGNSYEQYF
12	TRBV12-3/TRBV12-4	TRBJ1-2	CASSLAGLWHTF
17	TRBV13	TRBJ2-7	CASSATRGDRALYEQYF
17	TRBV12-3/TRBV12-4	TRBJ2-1	CASSLWGSGKSYNEQFF
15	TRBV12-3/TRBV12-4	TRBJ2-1	CASSFTAGGSFEQFF
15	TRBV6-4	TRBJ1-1	CAGPRLGQKNTEAFF
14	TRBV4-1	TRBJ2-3	CASSQVLHTDTQYF
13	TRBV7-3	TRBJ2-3	CASSPARFDTQYF
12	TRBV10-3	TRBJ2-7	CAIRGPSYEQYF
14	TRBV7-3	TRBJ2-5	CASSLNAGRETQYF
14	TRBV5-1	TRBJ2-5	CASSSSYIQETQYF
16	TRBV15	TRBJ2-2	CATSRGGAGNTGELFF
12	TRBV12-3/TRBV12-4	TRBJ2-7	CASSLILLEQYF
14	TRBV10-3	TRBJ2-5	CAISEIGAQETQYF
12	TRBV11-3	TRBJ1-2	CASSPRVGGYTF
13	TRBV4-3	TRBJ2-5	CASSQETGTGAYF
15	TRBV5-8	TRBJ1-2	CASSFRDRTSYGYTF
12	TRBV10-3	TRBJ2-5	CAISESRETQYF
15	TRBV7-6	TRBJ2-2	CASSLGVGNTGELFF
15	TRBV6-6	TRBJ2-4	CASSYSPGAGNIQYF
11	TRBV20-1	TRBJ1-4	CSAPDYEKLFF
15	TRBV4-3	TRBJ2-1	CASSTLAGGYNEQFF
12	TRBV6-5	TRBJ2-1	CASINRGREQFF
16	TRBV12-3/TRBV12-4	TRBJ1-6	CASTGQNGQGNSPLHF
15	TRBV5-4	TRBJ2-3	CASSLHSTSTDTQYF
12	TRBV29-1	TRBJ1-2	CSVDKPWDGYTF
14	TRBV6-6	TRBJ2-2	CASRAGRGTGELFF
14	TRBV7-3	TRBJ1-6	CASREGANNSPLHF
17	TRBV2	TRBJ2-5	CASSLTLSAATEETQYF
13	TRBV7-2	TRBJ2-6	CASSQGGENVLTF
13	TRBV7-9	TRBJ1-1	CASQGGGNTEAFF
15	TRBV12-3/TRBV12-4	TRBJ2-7	CASSTLIGGAHEQYF
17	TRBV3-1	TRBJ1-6	CASSQKDGLSYNSPLHF
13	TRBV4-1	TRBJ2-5	CASGFQLWETQYF
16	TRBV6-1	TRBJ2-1	CASSSLAGSTYNEQFF
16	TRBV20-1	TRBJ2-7	CSARPLQGAAFYEQYF
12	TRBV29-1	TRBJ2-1	CSVGALIGEQFF
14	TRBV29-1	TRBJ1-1	CSVDRGRGNTEAFF
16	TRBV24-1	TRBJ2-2	CATSDWGGTNTGELFF
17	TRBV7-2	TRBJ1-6	CASSLGPGQIYNSPLHF
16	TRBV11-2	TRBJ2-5	CASSLVEAQDGPTQYF
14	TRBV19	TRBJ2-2	CASRTDWNTGELFF
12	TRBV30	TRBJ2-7	CAWSVVLYEQYF
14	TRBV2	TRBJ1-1	CASSVEGWNTEAFF